The 5 T cell receptor beta chains given below trace back to one sample, sequenced in a study of kidney transplant recipient with SARS-CoV-2 infection. TCRdb re-derived calls from the reads in MiXCR, one entry per CDR3 protein. The sample lists under 300,000 distinct CDR3 sequences, around 26% occurring once. The sample in question was a blood sample, obtained at baseline and on day 111 from a kidney transplant recipient. These receptors all stem from a young adult male patient who had COVID-19 and was a kidney transplant recipient. The T cells may come from the graft donor.

The V gene is TRBV10-2, the J gene TRBJ1-2, with D uncertain. Trimming cost V 5 bases and J 4 bases, with 23 bases left between them. The germline V gene encodes CDR1 WSHSY and CDR2 SAAADI. The CDR3 extends over 17 amino acids. The CDR3 region is CASSSANTSRKTYGYTF. The CDR3 bases are TGCGCCAGCAGTAGCGCCAACACTTCTAGAAAGACCTATGGCTACACCTTC.

Of note for this clonotype: The junction and the germline gene differ at one end; a read error may be behind it. This chain uses TRBV24-1 with TRBJ1-1; the D is unclear. CDR1 and CDR2 from the germline V gene are KGHDR and SFDVKD. The CDR3 runs 14 residues. The CDR3 DNA reads TGTGCCACCGGTGATGAGGGAAGCAAGATCGGAGCTTTCTTT. Its protein is CATGDEGSKIGAFF.

Concerning this clonotype: Just one base apart from a much larger clone, this may be a read error. The chain is built from TRBV4-3 and TRBJ1-2, with unresolved D. CDR3 length: 17 amino acids. Per germline, CDR1 LGHNA and CDR2 YSLEER. V was trimmed by 5 bases and J by 4 bases, leaving 23 bases between them. The CDR3 sequence is CASSTLLGRRRTYGYTF. As DNA, the CDR3 is TGCGCCAGCAGCACGCTCCTAGGACGTCGAAGGACCTATGGCTACACCTTC.

This clonotype was detected only a few times. The J gene is TRBJ1-2, the V gene TRBV6-5; the D is unclear. V lost 4 bases and J 4 bases, leaving 22 bases between the germline ends. The CDR3 has 17 residues. Germline V gene sequence: CDR1 MNHEY, CDR2 SVGAGI. Here the CDR3 DNA reads TGTGCCAGCAGTTGGATAGGCTCTATGCGAAAGACCTATGGCTACACCTTC. Encoded protein: CASSWIGSMRKTYGYTF.

In its sample, this clonotype was seen many times. The chain joins TRBV6-9 to TRBJ1-2; D unresolved. V was trimmed by 5 bases and J by 4 bases, leaving 23 bases between them. The CDR3 is 17 residues long. CDR1 is MNHGY, CDR2 SVAAGI, per germline. The CDR3 DNA follows: TGTGCCAGCAGTCATGGAGCGCCTTACGGAAAGACCTATGGCTACACCTTC. Its protein is CASSHGAPYGKTYGYTF.